This is a list of T cell receptor beta chains from one sample in a study of shared clonotypes between healthy human individuals. Clones were sequenced by immunoSEQ multiplex PCR, and TCRdb holds only the in-frame ones, with some missing. The sample contains more than 1,200,000 clones, approximately 98.5% of which appear only once. Sequencing was carried out using naive CD4+ T cells sorted from blood. Receptors originate from a man aged 30-40 years in good health. Both conserved end residues are part of each CDR3. The D gene is left open where the match is weak.

V: TRBV18
J: TRBJ2-1
D: NA
CDR3: CASSGGSYNEQFF
DNA: TGTGCCAGCTCAGGGGGGTCCTACAATGAGCAGTTCTTC

V: TRBV5-1
J: TRBJ2-5
D: NA
CDR3: CASSAQGLGQETQYF
DNA: TGCGCCAGCAGCGCACAGGGTTTGGGCCAAGAGACCCAGTACTTC

V: TRBV19
J: TRBJ2-3
D: TRBD1
CDR3: CASSLGQITDTQYF
DNA: TGTGCCAGTAGTTTGGGACAGATCACAGATACGCAGTATTTT

V: TRBV18
J: TRBJ1-5
D: NA
CDR3: CASSSGTGSNQPQHF
DNA: TGTGCCAGCTCATCTGGGACGGGAAGCAATCAGCCCCAGCATTTT

V: TRBV18
J: TRBJ1-1
D: NA
CDR3: CASSPGFAEAFF
DNA: TGTGCCAGCTCACCAGGGTTCGCTGAAGCTTTCTTT

V: TRBV5-4
J: TRBJ2-6
D: NA
CDR3: CASRAGTGANVLTF
DNA: TGTGCCAGCAGGGCCGGGACTGGGGCCAACGTCCTGACTTTC

V: TRBV5-1
J: TRBJ2-1
D: TRBD2
CDR3: CASSLTGTRDSEQFF
DNA: TGCGCCAGCAGCCTCACCGGGACTAGAGATAGTGAGCAGTTCTTC

V: TRBV19
J: TRBJ2-3
D: NA
CDR3: CASSMDSSSGTDTQYF
DNA: TGTGCCAGTAGTATGGACAGCTCATCAGGCACAGATACGCAGTATTTT

V: TRBV6-1
J: TRBJ2-7
D: NA
CDR3: CASSGGSLRYEQYF
DNA: TGTGCCAGCAGTGGAGGTTCCCTCCGGTACGAGCAGTACTTC

V: TRBV5-6
J: TRBJ2-1
D: NA
CDR3: CASSFDEEQFF
DNA: TGTGCCAGCAGCTTTGATGAGGAGCAGTTCTTC

V: TRBV27
J: TRBJ2-2
D: NA
CDR3: CASSLFWRYNTGELFF
DNA: TGTGCCAGCAGTTTATTTTGGAGGTACAACACCGGGGAGCTGTTTTTT

V: TRBV2
J: TRBJ2-5
D: NA
CDR3: CASNQQKETQYF
DNA: TGTGCCAGCAACCAGCAGAAAGAGACCCAGTACTTC